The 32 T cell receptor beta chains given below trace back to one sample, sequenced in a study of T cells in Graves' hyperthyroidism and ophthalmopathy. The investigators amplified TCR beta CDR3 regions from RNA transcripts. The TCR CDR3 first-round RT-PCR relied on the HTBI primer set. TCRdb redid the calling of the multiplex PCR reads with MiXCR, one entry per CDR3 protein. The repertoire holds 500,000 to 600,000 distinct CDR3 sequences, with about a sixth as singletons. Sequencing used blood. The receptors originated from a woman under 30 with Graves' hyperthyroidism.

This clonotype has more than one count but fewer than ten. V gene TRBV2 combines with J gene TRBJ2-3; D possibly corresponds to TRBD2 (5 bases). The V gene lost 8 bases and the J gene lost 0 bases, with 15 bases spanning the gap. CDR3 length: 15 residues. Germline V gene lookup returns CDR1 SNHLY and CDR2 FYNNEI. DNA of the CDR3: TGTGCCAGCGAGGGTCGTGGAAGAAGCACAGATACGCAGTATTTT. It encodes CASEGRGRSTDTQYF. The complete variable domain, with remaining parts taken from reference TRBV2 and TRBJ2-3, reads EPEVTQTPSHQVTQMGQEVILRCVPISNHLYFYWYRQILGQKVEFLVSFYNNEISEKSEIFDDQFSVERPDGSNFTLKIRSTKLEDSAMYFCASEGRGRSTDTQYFGPGTRLTVL.

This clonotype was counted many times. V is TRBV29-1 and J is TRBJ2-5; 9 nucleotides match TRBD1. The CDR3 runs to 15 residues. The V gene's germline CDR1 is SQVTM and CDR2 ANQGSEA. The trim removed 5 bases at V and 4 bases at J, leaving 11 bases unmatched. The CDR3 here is CSVFPGQGRRETQYF. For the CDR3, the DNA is TGCAGCGTTTTTCCGGGACAGGGTAGGCGAGAGACCCAGTACTTC.

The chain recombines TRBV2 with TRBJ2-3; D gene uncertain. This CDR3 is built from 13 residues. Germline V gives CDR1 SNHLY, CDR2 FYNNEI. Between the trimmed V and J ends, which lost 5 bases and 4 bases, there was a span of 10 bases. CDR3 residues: CASSLEAPDTQYF. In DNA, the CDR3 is TGTGCCAGCAGTTTAGAAGCCCCAGATACGCAGTATTTT.

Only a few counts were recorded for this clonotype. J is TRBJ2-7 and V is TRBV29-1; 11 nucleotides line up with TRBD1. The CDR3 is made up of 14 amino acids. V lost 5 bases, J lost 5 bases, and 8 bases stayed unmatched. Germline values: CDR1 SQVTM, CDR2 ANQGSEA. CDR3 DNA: TGCAGCGTTTCAGCGCTGGACAGGGGGCACGAGCAGTACTTC. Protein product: CSVSALDRGHEQYF.

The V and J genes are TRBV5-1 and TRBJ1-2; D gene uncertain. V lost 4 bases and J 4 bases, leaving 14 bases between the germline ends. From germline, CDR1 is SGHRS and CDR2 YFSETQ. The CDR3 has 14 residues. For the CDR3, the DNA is TGCGCCAGCAGCCCCCAGGAGGGAGGCTATGGCTACACCTTC. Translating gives CASSPQEGGYGYTF.

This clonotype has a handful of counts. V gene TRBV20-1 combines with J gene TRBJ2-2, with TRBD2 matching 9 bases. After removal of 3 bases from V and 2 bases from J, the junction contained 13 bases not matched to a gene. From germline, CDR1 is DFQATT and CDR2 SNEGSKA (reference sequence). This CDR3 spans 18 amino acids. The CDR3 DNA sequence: TGCAGTGCTAGCGAGCTAGCGGGATTCATACAAAACACCGGGGAGCTGTTTTTT. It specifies CSASELAGFIQNTGELFF.

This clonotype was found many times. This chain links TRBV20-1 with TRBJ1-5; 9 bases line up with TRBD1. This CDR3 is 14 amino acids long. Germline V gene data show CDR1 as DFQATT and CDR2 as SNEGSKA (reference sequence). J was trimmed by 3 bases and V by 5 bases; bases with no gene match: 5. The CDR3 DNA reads TGCAGTGCTTACGACAGGGGGACCAATCAGCCCCAGCATTTT. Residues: CSAYDRGTNQPQHF.

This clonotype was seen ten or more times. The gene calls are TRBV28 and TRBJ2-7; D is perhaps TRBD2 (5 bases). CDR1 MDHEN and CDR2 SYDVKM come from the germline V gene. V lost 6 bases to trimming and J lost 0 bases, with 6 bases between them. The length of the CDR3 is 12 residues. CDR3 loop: CASRDYSYEQYF. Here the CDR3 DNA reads TGTGCCAGCAGAGACTACTCCTACGAGCAGTACTTC. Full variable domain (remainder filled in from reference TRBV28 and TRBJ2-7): DVKVTQSSRYLVKRTGEKVFLECVQDMDHENMFWYRQDPGLGLRLIYFSYDVKMKEKGDIPEGYSVSREKKERFSLILESASTNQTSMYLCASRDYSYEQYFGPGTRLTVT.

The CDR3: CASSVRGHSNYGYTF. CDR3 coding DNA: TGTGCCAGCAGTGTCCGGGGACATTCGAACTATGGCTACACCTTC. This chain joins TRBV6-1 and TRBJ1-2, with D perhaps matching TRBD1 (6 bases). Deletions cut 4 bases from V and 2 bases from J, with 14 bases between. Germline CDR1 and CDR2: MNHNS and SASEGT. The CDR3 consists of 15 residues.

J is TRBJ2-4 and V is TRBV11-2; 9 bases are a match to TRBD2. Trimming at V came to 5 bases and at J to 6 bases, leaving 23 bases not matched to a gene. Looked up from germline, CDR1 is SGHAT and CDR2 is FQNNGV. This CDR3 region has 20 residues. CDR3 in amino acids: CASSPWGREGLVLGRNIQYF. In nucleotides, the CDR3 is TGTGCCAGCAGCCCCTGGGGGCGGGAGGGACTCGTACTAGGGAGAAACATTCAGTACTTC.

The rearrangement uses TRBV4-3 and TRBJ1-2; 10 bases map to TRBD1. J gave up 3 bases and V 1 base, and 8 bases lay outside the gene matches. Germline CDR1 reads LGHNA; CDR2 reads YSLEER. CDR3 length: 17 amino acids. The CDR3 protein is CASSQVGTGTGDYGYTF. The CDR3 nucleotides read TGCGCCAGCAGCCAAGTAGGGACCGGGACAGGGGACTATGGCTACACCTTC.

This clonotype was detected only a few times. CDR3 DNA: TGCGCCAGCAGCCAAGGCGGACTAGCGGGAGGACGCGGCGAGACCCAGTACTTC. It yields the protein CASSQGGLAGGRGETQYF. V usage is TRBV4-3 and J usage is TRBJ2-5; the match to TRBD2 covers 14 bases. The CDR3 runs 18 residues. The ends lost 1 base at V and 5 bases at J; junction bases unmatched: 9. Germline V gene lookup returns CDR1 LGHNA and CDR2 YSLEER.

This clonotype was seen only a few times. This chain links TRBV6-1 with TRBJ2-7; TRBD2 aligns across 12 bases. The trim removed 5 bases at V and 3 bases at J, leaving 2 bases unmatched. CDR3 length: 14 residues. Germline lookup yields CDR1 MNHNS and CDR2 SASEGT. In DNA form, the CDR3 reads TGTGCCAGCAGTCGGACTAGCGGGAACTACGAGCAGTACTTC. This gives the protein CASSRTSGNYEQYF.

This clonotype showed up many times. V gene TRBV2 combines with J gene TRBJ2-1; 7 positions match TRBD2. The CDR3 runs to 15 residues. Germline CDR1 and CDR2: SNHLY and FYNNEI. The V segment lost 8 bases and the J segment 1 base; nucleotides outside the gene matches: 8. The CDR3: CASGEGRGSYNEQFF. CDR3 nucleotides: TGTGCCAGCGGGGAGGGTCGGGGGTCCTACAATGAGCAGTTCTTC. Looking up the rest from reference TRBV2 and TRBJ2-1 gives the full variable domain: EPEVTQTPSHQVTQMGQEVILRCVPISNHLYFYWYRQILGQKVEFLVSFYNNEISEKSEIFDDQFSVERPDGSNFTLKIRSTKLEDSAMYFCASGEGRGSYNEQFFGPGTRLTVL.

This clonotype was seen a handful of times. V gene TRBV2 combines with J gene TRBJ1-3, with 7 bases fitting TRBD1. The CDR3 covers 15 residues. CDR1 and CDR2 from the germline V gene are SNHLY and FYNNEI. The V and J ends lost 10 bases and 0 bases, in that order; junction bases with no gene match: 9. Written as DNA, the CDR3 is TGTGCCACCAAGACAGGGAGATACTCTGGAAACACCATATATTTT. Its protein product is CATKTGRYSGNTIYF.

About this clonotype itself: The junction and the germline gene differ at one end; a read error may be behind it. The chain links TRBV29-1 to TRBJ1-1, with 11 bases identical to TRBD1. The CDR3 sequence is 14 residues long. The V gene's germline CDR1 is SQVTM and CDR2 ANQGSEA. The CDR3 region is CIVGQGAANTEAFF. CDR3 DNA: TGCATCGTTGGACAGGGGGCGGCCAACACTGAAGCTTTCTTT.

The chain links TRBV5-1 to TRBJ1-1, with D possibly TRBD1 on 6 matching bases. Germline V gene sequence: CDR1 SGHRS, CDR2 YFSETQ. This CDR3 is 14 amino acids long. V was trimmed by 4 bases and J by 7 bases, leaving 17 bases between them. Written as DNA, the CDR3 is TGCGCCAGCAGCCCGGAGGGGGGGCGCGTTGAAGCTTTCTTT. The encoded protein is CASSPEGGRVEAFF.

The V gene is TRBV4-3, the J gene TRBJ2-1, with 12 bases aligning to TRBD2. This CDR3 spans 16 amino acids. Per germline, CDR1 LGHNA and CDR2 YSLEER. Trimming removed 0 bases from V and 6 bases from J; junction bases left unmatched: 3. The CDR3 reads CASSQDLAGGSNEQFF. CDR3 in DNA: TGCGCCAGCAGCCAAGATCTAGCGGGGGGGAGCAATGAGCAGTTCTTC.

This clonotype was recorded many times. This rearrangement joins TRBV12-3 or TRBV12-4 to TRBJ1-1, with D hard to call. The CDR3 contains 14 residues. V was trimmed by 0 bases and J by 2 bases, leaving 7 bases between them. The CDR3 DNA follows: TGTGCCAGCAGTTTAGCGCTAGCTAACACTGAAGCTTTCTTT. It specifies CASSLALANTEAFF.

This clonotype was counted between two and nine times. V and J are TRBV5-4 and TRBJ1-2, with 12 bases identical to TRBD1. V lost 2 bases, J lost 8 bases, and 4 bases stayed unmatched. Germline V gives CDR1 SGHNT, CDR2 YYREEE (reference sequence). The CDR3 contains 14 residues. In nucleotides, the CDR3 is TGTGCCAGCAGCTTCGGGACAGGGGGCGCAGGCTACACCTTC. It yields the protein CASSFGTGGAGYTF.

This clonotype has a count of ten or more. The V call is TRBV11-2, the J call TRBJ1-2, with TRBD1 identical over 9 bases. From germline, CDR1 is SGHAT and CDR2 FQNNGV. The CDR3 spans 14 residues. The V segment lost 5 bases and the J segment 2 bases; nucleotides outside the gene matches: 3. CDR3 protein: CASSAGQGNYGYTF. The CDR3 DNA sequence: TGTGCCAGCAGCGCAGGACAGGGGAACTATGGCTACACCTTC.

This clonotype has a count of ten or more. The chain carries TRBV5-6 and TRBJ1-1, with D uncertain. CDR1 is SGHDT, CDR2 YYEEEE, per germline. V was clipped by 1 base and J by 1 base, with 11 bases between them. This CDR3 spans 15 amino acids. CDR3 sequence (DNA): TGTGCCAGCAGCTTGATTCCAGGCCCGAACACTGAAGCTTTCTTT. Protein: CASSLIPGPNTEAFF.

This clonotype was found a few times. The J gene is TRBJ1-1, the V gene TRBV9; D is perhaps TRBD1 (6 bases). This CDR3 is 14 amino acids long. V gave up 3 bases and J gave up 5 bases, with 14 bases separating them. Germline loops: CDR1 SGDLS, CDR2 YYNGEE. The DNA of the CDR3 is TGTGCCAGCAGCGGAGAACAGGGAGGTACTGAAGCTTTCTTT. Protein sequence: CASSGEQGGTEAFF. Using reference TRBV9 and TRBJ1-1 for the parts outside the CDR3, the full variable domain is DSGVTQTPKHLITATGQRVTLRCSPRSGDLSVYWYQQSLDQGLQFLIQYYNGEERAKGNILERFSAQQFPDLHSELNLSSLELGDSALYFCASSGEQGGTEAFFGQGTRLTVV.

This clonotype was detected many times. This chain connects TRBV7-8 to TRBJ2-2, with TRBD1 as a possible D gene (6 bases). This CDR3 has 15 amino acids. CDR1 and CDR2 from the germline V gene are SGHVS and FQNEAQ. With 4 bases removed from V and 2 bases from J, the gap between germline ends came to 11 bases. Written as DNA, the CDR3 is TGTGCCAGCAGCTCCGGGACAATTAACACCGGGGAGCTGTTTTTT. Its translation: CASSSGTINTGELFF. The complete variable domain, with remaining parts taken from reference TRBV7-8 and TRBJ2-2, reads GAGVSQSPRYKVAKRGQDVALRCDPISGHVSLFWYQQALGQGPEFLTYFQNEAQLDKSGLPSDRFFAERPEGSVSTLKIQRTQQEDSAVYLCASSSGTINTGELFFGEGSRLTVL.

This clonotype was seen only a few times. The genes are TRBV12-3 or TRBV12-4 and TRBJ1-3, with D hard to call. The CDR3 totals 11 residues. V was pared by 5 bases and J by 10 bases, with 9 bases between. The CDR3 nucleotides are TGTGCCAGCAGTGTAGGACGGACCATATATTTT. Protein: CASSVGRTIYF.

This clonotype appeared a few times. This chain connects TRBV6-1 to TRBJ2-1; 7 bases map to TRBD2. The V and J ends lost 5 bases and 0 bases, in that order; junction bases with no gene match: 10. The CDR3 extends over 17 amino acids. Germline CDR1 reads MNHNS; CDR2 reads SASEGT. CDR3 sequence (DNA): TGTGCCAGCAGTTACGCGCCACCGGGGGGCTCCTACAATGAGCAGTTCTTC. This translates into CASSYAPPGGSYNEQFF.

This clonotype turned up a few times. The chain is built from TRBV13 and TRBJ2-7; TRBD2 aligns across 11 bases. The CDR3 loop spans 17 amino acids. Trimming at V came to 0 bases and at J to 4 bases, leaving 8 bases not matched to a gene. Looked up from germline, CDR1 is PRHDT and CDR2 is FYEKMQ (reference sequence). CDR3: CASSLGGSGGARYEQYF. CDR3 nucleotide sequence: TGTGCCAGCAGCTTAGGTGGTAGCGGGGGGGCTCGGTACGAGCAGTACTTC.

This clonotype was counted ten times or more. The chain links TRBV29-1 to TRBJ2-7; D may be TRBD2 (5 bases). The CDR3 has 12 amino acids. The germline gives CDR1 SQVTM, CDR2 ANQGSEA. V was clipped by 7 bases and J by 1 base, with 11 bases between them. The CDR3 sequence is CSARGFSYEQYF. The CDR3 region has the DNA TGCAGCGCCCGGGGATTTTCCTACGAGCAGTACTTC.

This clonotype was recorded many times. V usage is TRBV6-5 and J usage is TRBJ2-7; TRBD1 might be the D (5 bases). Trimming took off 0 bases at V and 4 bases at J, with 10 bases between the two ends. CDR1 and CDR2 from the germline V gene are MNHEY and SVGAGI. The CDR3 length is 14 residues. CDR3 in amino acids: CASSYSGRAYEQYF. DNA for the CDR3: TGTGCCAGCAGTTACTCGGGCAGGGCGTACGAGCAGTACTTC.

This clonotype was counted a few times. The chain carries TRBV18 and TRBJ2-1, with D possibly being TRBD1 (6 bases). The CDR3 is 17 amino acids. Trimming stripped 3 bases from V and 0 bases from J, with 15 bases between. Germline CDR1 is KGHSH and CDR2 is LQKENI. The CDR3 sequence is CASSPGQSPYSYNEQFF. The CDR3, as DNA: TGTGCCAGCTCACCCGGACAGTCACCCTACTCCTACAATGAGCAGTTCTTC.

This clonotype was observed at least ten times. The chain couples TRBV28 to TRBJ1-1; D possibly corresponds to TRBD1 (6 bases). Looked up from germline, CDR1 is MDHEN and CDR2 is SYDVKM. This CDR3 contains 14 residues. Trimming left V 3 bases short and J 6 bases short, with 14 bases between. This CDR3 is CASSFVMGGSEAFF. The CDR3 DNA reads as TGTGCCAGCAGTTTCGTCATGGGGGGCTCTGAAGCTTTCTTT.

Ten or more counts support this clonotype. The CDR3 nucleotides read TGTGCCAGCAGTCCTAGACAGAGCACTGGAAACACCATATATTTT. Translating gives CASSPRQSTGNTIYF. The rearrangement links TRBV12-3 or TRBV12-4 to TRBJ1-3, with D perhaps matching TRBD1 (5 bases). The germline V and J ends were trimmed by 5 bases and 2 bases, with 13 bases remaining between them. This CDR3 is 15 amino acids long.